This is a list of T cell receptor beta chains from one sample in a study of T-cell reconstitution after alpha-beta-depleted transplantation in children. TCRdb re-called the PCR reads with MiXCR, one entry per CDR3 protein. Of some 830,000 distinct CDR3 sequences listed, 16% were seen once; the top ten hold 5%. This specimen was PBMCs, mostly from graft donor cells, taken 360 days after TCRalphabeta/CD19-depleted stem cell transplant. These receptors all stem from a male patient aged 5 to 17 who had a stem cell transplant for acute lymphoblastic leukemia, so the T cells may come from the graft donor. Each CDR3 is given without its conserved first and last residue. The D gene is left open where the match is weak.

D | V | CDR3
. | TRBV29-1 | SVVWQNFYEQY
. | TRBV12-3/TRBV12-4 | ASTPGNQPQH
. | TRBV5-1 | ASSQTAKRNTGELF
. | TRBV7-9 | ASSFSANTEAF
TRBD2 | TRBV20-1 | SARFGRGQETQY
TRBD2 | TRBV4-1 | ASSQAWGLASTDTQY
. | TRBV6-6 | ASTRTGLTQY
. | TRBV4-1 | ASSPEGPPAYEQY
TRBD1 | TRBV18 | ASSPRTGDGNQPQH
. | TRBV7-8 | ASSPDSEYGYT
. | TRBV20-1 | SADRPGVTDTQY
. | TRBV5-1 | ASSKTRERYNEQF
. | TRBV4-1 | ASSQKDGYNEQF
. | TRBV7-9 | ASSLDRRFVDEQF
. | TRBV18 | ASSPLGRGKNIQY
TRBD1 | TRBV2 | ASSLRTGSTYGYT
. | TRBV9 | ASSPTGDTYEQY
TRBD1 | TRBV5-1 | ASRMGQGDSGANVLT
. | TRBV20-1 | SARKRSPSLNEQF
. | TRBV6-1 | ASSPGTWTDGSGELF
TRBD2 | TRBV5-1 | ASSLEVAGNTGELF
TRBD1 | TRBV5-4 | ASSLGAGGALDVEAF
. | TRBV5-1 | ASSLYPGTPNEKLF
. | TRBV30 | AWSPNLAVAGELF
TRBD2 | TRBV12-3/TRBV12-4 | ASSFQLASSYEQY
TRBD2 | TRBV15 | ATSPRRSSGSVYEQY
TRBD1 | TRBV20-1 | SAGGDSSYEQY
. | TRBV10-3 | AISDLLTGNTEAF
. | TRBV4-2 | ASSQDQGLANTGELF
TRBD2 | TRBV12-5 | ASGLGGRADTQY
. | TRBV21-1 | ASSKTGSLSLQTQETQY
TRBD1 | TRBV11-2 | ASSLHISAGGGTEAF
. | TRBV11-3 | ASSRGGLGTYNEQF
TRBD2 | TRBV4-2 | ASSQEAGAQETQY
. | TRBV7-9 | ASSGSRLDEQY
. | TRBV12-3/TRBV12-4 | ASSPWGGRNEKLF
. | TRBV20-1 | SATGGAGNTIY
. | TRBV20-1 | SARDFSGTYTDTQY
. | TRBV2 | ASSAAGVGADTQY
. | TRBV5-4 | ASSLWQGGWNEQF
. | TRBV20-1 | SASPWSGANVLT
TRBD2 | TRBV5-1 | ASSSKLTSGRPYNEQF